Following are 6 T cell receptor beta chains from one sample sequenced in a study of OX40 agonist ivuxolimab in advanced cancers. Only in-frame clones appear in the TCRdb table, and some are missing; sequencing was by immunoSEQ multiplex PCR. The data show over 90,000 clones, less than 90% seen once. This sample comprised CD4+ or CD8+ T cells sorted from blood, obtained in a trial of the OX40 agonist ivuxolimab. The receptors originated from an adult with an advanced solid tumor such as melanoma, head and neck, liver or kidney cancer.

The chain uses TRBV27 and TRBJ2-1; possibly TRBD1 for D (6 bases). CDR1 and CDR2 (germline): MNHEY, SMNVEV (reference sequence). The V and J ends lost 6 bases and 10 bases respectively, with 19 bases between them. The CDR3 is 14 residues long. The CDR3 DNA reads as TGTGCCAGCAGCTCTACCGGGACACCGAGGGAGCAGTTCTTC. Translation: CASSSTGTPREQFF.

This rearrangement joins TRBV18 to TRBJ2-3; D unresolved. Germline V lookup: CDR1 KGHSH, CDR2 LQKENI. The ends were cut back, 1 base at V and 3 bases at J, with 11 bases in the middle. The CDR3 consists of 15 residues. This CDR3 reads CASSPRSRETDTQYF. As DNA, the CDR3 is TGTGCCAGCTCACCACGATCTAGGGAAACAGATACGCAGTATTTT.

CDR3 DNA sequence: TGTGCCAGCAGCCAACTAGCGGGAGGGACAGATACGCAGTATTTT. It codes for CASSQLAGGTDTQYF. This chain uses TRBV7-3 with TRBJ2-3; the match to TRBD2 covers 13 bases. The J segment lost 3 bases and the V segment lost 5 bases, leaving 2 bases of the junction unmatched. Germline CDR1 SGHTA, CDR2 FQGTGA. The CDR3 is made up of 15 amino acids.

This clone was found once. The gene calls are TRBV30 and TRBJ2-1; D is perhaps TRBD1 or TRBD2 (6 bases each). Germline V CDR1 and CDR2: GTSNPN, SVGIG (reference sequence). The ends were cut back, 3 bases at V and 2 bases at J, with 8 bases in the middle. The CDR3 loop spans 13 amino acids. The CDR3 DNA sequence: TGTGCCTGGAGCGGGGGCGCCTACAATGAGCAGTTCTTC. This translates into CAWSGGAYNEQFF. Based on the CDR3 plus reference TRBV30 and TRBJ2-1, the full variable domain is SQTIHQWPATLVQPVGSPLSLECTVEGTSNPNLYWYRQAAGRGLQLLFYSVGIGQISSEVPQNLSASRPQDRQFILSSKKLLLSDSGFYLCAWSGGAYNEQFFGPGTRLTVL.

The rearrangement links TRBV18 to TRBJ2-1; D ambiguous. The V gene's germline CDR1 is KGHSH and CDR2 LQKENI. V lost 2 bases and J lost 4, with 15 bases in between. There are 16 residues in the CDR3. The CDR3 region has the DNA TGTGCCAGCTCACCAGAGAGAGACTTAACATACAATGAGCAGTTCTTC. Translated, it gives CASSPERDLTYNEQFF. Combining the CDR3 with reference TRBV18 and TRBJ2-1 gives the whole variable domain NAGVMQNPRHLVRRRGQEARLRCSPMKGHSHVYWYRQLPEEGLKFMVYLQKENIIDESGMPKERFSAEFPKEGPSILRIQQVVRGDSAAYFCASSPERDLTYNEQFFGPGTRLTVL.

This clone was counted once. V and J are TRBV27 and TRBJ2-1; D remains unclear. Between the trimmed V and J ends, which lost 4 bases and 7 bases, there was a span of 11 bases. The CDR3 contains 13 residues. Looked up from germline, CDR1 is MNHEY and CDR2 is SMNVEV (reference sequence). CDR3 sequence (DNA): TGTGCCAGCAGTTCGATCCTAGTGAATGAGCAGTTCTTC. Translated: CASSSILVNEQFF.